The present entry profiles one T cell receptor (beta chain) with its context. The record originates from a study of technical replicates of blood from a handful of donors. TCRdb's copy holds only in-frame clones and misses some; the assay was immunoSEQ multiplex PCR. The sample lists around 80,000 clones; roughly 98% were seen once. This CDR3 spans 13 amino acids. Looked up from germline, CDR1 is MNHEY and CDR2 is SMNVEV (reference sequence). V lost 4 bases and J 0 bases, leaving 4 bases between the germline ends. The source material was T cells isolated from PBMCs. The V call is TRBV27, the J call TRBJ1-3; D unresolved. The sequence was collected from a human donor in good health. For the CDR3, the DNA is TGTGCCAGCAGTTCCAGCTCTGGAAACACCATATATTTT. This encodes CASSSSSGNTIYF.